This entry lists 14 T cell receptor beta chains sequenced from one sample in a study of regulatory T cells in long-lasting Graves disease. HTBI primers from iRepertoire and Arm-PCR of CDR3 regions yielded the TCR beta libraries. TCRdb used MiXCR to reprocess the multiplex PCR reads, holding one entry per CDR3 protein. The sample consists of about 430,000 distinct CDR3 sequences, around 23% of them appearing once. Time point indicated: persistent/refractory GD, antithyroid drugs over 5 years with positive TRAb. After RNA was extracted from PBMCs, the TCR library was made from it. The material was peripheral blood mononuclear cells (PBMCs), obtained when the disease was refractory, from a patient treated with antithyroid drugs. The receptors stem from a female donor with Graves disease.

This clonotype was counted ten times or more. This rearrangement joins TRBV5-1 to TRBJ2-2, with D tentatively TRBD1 (5 bases). The V gene lost 2 bases and the J gene lost 2 bases, with 10 bases spanning the gap. The CDR3 spans 15 residues. The V gene's germline CDR1 is SGHRS and CDR2 YFSETQ. CDR3 in DNA: TGCGCCAGCAGCTTTGGAGACAGCAACACCGGGGAGCTGTTTTTT. Residues: CASSFGDSNTGELFF.

This clonotype occurred a few times. The DNA for the CDR3 is TGTGCCAGCTCAGATGACGACAGAGAGTACACCGGGGAGCTGTTTTTT. Residues: CASSDDDREYTGELFF. J is TRBJ2-2 and V is TRBV18; TRBD1 might be the D (5 bases). Germline V gene data show CDR1 as KGHSH and CDR2 as LQKENI. V gave up 5 bases and J gave up 3 bases, with 16 bases separating them. The CDR3 covers 16 residues.

On this clonotype itself: The conserved phenylalanine or tryptophan normally closing the CDR3 is absent here, so this likely arose from a read error. This chain joins TRBV28 and TRBJ2-7; D gene unclear. Between the trimmed V and J ends, which lost 6 bases and 6 bases, there was a span of 15 bases. Germline-derived CDR1 and CDR2 are MDHEN and SYDVKM. This CDR3 has 13 amino acids. CDR3 residues: CASSTINPPEQYL. The CDR3 DNA reads as TGTGCCAGCAGCACGATAAATCCACCCGAGCAGTACCTC.

This clonotype was observed many times. This rearrangement joins TRBV7-3 to TRBJ2-7; unclear D gene. The ends were cut back, 4 bases at V and 6 bases at J, with 13 bases in the middle. Per the germline V gene, CDR1 is SGHTA and CDR2 is FQGTGA. The CDR3 contains 13 residues. CDR3 coding DNA: TGTGCCAGCAGCTCCTATGACCGTAGCGAGCAGTACTTC. Amino acids: CASSSYDRSEQYF.

This clonotype was observed many times. CDR3 coding DNA: TGTGCCAGCAGTTTAGGGCTCATGGCCCCCGAGCAGTACTTC. Amino acids: CASSLGLMAPEQYF. The chain has TRBV12-3 or TRBV12-4 and TRBJ2-7; D not certain. The CDR3 covers 14 residues. V shed 1 base and J shed 6 bases, with 13 bases lying between them.

This clonotype was found many times. The J gene is TRBJ1-1, the V gene TRBV19, with 11 bases that match TRBD1. J gave up 2 bases and V 5 bases, and 7 bases lay outside the gene matches. The germline gives CDR1 LNHDA, CDR2 SQIVND (reference sequence). CDR3 length: 16 residues. The CDR3 bases are TGTGCCAGTAGTGTCTGGACAGGGGGCTTCAACACTGAAGCTTTCTTT. Amino acids: CASSVWTGGFNTEAFF.

The chain uses TRBV7-9 and TRBJ2-1; 7 nucleotides line up with TRBD1. V shed 5 bases, J shed 9 bases, and the junction held 4 bases outside the gene matches. CDR3 length: 12 residues. Per the germline V gene, CDR1 is SEHNR and CDR2 is FQNEAQ (reference sequence). The CDR3 is CASSKGAAEQFF. The CDR3 DNA reads TGTGCCAGCAGCAAGGGGGCCGCTGAGCAGTTCTTC. Combining the CDR3 with reference TRBV7-9 and TRBJ2-1 gives the whole variable domain DTGVSQNPRHKITKRGQNVTFRCDPISEHNRLYWYRQTLGQGPEFLTYFQNEAQLEKSRLLSDRFSAERPKGSFSTLEIQRTEQGDSAMYLCASSKGAAEQFFGPGTRLTVL.

This clonotype was detected ten times or more. The rearrangement links TRBV15 to TRBJ2-5; 7 bases map to TRBD1. The CDR3 covers 17 residues. In germline, CDR1 is LNHNV, CDR2 YYDKDF (reference sequence). The ends lost 0 bases at V and 1 base at J; junction bases unmatched: 8. CDR3 nucleotide sequence: TGTGCCACCAGCAGAGATCCCTCGGCAGGGGGCCAAGAGACCCAGTACTTC. Amino acids: CATSRDPSAGGQETQYF. The variable domain in full, completed from reference TRBV15 and TRBJ2-5, reads DAMVIQNPRYQVTQFGKPVTLSCSQTLNHNVMYWYQQKSSQAPKLLFHYYDKDFNNEADTPDNFQSRRPNTSFCFLDIRSPGLGDTAMYLCATSRDPSAGGQETQYFGPGTRLLVL.

This clonotype was counted a few times. J is TRBJ2-3 and V is TRBV5-1; D remains unclear. V was clipped by 0 bases and J by 2 bases, with 19 bases between them. The CDR3 loop spans 18 amino acids. Germline V gives CDR1 SGHRS, CDR2 YFSETQ. The DNA for the CDR3 is TGCGCCAGCAGCTTGGGGTACGCAGGACGGCGACTCACAGATACGCAGTATTTT. Protein product: CASSLGYAGRRLTDTQYF.

Ten or more counts support this clonotype. The chain uses TRBV7-9 and TRBJ2-5; possible D gene TRBD2, 5 bases. The CDR3 extends over 14 amino acids. From germline, CDR1 is SEHNR and CDR2 FQNEAQ (reference sequence). V lost 5 bases and J 5 bases, leaving 15 bases between the germline ends. The CDR3 spells CASSRSALVETQYF. CDR3 in DNA: TGTGCCAGCAGCCGTAGCGCTCTAGTGGAGACCCAGTACTTC.

This clonotype has more than one count but fewer than ten. The genes are TRBV15 and TRBJ2-7; 10 bases match TRBD1. The germline V gene has CDR1 LNHNV and CDR2 YYDKDF (reference sequence). This CDR3 spans 16 amino acids. The trim removed 3 bases at V and 2 bases at J, leaving 7 bases unmatched. CDR3 sequence (DNA): TGTGCCACCAGCAGTGACGGGACAGGGGTGACCTACGAGCAGTACTTC. This sequence encodes CATSSDGTGVTYEQYF.

Many counts were recorded for this clonotype. The V call is TRBV2, the J call TRBJ1-1; D is unclear. V dropped 5 bases and J dropped 1 base, with 14 bases sitting between them. The CDR3 is 15 amino acids. Germline V gives CDR1 SNHLY, CDR2 FYNNEI. The DNA of the CDR3 is TGTGCCAGCAGTTATGAGCTACAGCAGAACACTGAAGCTTTCTTT. Residues: CASSYELQQNTEAFF.

The chain links TRBV29-1 to TRBJ1-1; D ambiguous. Looked up from germline, CDR1 is SQVTM and CDR2 is ANQGSEA. The CDR3 is 12 amino acids. V shed 4 bases and J shed 3 bases, with 9 bases lying between them. The CDR3 DNA follows: TGCAGCGTTGTGGTTTCGGACACTGAAGCTTTCTTT. Encoded protein: CSVVVSDTEAFF.

V is TRBV5-1 and J is TRBJ1-2; 8 bases are a match to TRBD1. The length of the CDR3 is 16 residues. The germline V gene has CDR1 SGHRS and CDR2 YFSETQ. V lost 4 bases to trimming and J lost 6 bases; unmatched junction nucleotides: 14. The CDR3 DNA reads as TGCGCCAGCAGCGATTCTCGGACAGGGCCGGCGGATGGCTACACCTTC. Translated, it gives CASSDSRTGPADGYTF.